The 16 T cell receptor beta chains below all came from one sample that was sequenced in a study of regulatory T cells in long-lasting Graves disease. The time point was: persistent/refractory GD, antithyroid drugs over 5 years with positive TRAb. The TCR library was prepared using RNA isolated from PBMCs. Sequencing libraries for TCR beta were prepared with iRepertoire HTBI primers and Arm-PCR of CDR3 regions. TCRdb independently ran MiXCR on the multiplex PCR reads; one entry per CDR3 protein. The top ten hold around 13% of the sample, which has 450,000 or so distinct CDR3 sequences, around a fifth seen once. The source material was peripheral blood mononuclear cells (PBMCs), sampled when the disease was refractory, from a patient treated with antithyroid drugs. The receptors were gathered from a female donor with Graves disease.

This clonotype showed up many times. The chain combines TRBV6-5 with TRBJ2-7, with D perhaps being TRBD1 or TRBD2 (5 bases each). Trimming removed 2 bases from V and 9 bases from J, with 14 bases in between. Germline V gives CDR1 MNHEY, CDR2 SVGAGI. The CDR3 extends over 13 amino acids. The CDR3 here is CASSYGTSYSQYF. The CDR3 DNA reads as TGTGCCAGCAGTTACGGGACGAGCTACTCGCAGTACTTC.

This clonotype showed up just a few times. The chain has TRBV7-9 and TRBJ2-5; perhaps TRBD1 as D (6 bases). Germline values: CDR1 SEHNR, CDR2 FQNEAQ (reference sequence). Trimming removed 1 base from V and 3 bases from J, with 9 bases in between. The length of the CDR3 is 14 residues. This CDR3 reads CASSLGTAKETQYF. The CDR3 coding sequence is TGTGCCAGCAGCTTAGGGACAGCTAAAGAGACCCAGTACTTC.

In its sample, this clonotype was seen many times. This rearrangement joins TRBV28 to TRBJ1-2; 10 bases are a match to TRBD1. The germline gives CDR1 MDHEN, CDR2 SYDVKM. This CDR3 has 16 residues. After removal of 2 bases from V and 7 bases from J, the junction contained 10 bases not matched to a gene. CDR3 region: CASSLNRGGTGAGYTF. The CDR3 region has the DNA TGTGCCAGCAGTTTAAACCGCGGGGGGACAGGGGCTGGCTACACCTTC.

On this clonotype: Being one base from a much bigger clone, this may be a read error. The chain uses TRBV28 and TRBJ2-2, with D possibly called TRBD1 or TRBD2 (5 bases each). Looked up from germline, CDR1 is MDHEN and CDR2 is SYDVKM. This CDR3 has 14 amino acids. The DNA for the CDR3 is TGTGCCAACAGTTCGAGTACTATCACCGGGGCGCTGTTTTTT. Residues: CANSSSTITGALFF.

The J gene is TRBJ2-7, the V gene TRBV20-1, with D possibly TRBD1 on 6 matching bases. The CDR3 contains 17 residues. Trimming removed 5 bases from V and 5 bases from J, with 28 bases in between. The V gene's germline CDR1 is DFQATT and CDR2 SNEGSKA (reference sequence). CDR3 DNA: TGCAGTGCTCCTAAGAGGGCGCGGAAATCAGGGGCCGACGAGCAGTACTTC. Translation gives CSAPKRARKSGADEQYF.

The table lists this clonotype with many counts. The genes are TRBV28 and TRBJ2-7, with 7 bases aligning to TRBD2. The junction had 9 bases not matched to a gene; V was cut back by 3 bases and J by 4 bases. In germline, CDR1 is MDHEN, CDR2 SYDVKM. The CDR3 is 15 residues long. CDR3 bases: TGTGCCAGCAGTTTTAATTGGCGGGAGTCGTACGAGCAGTACTTC. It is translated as CASSFNWRESYEQYF.

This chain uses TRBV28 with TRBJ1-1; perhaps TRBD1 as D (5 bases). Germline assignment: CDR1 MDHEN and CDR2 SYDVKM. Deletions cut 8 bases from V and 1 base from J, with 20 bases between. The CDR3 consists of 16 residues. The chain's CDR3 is CASEHGGYPANTEAFF. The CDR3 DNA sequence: TGTGCCAGCGAACACGGGGGGTACCCTGCGAACACTGAAGCTTTCTTT.

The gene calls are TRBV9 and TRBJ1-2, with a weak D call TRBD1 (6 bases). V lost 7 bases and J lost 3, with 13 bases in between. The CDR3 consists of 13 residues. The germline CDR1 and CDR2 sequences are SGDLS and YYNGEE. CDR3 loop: CASAEGTYYGYTF. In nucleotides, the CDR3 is TGTGCCAGCGCTGAGGGGACATACTATGGCTACACCTTC.

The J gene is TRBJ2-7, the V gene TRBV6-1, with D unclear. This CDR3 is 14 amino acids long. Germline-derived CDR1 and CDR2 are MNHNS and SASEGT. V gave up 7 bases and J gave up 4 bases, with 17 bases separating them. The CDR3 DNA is TGTGCCAGCACCACTCGTCCTGGTAGGTACGAGCAGTACTTC. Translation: CASTTRPGRYEQYF.

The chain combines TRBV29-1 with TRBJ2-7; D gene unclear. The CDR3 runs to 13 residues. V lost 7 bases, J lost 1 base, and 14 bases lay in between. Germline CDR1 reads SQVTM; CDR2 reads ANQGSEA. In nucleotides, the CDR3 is TGCAGCGCCAAGCCCTCCTCATCCTACGAGCAGTACTTC. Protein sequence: CSAKPSSSYEQYF.

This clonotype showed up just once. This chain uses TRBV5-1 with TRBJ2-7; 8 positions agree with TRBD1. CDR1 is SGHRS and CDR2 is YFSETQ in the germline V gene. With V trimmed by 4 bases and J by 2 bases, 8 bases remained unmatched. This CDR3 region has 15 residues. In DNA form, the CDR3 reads TGCGCCAGCAGCGGCGGGACAGGCCGAACCTACGAGCAGTACTTC. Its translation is CASSGGTGRTYEQYF. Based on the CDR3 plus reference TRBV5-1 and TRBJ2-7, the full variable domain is KAGVTQTPRYLIKTRGQQVTLSCSPISGHRSVSWYQQTPGQGLQFLFEYFSETQRNKGNFPGRFSGRQFSNSRSEMNVSTLELGDSALYLCASSGGTGRTYEQYFGPGTRLTVT.

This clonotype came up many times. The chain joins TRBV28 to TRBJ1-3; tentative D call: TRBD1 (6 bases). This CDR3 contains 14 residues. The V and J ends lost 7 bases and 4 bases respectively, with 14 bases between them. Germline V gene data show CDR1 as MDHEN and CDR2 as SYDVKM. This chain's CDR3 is CASIERGLGNTIYF. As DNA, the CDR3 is TGTGCCAGCATTGAGCGGGGGCTCGGAAACACCATATATTTT.

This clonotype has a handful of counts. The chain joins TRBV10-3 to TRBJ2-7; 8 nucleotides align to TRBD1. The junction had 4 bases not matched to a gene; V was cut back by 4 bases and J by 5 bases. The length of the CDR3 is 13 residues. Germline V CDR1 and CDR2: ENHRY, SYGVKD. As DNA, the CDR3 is TGTGCCATCAGTGTGGACAGGGAGAACGAGCAGTACTTC. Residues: CAISVDRENEQYF.

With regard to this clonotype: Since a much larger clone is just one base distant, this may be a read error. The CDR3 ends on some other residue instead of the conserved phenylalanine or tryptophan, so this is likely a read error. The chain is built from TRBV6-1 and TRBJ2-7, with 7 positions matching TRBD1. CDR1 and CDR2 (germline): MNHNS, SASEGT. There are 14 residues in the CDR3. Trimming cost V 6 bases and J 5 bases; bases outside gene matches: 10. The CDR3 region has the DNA TGTGCCAGCAGACGCGGACAGGTTGCCGACGAGCAGTACCTC. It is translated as CASRRGQVADEQYL.

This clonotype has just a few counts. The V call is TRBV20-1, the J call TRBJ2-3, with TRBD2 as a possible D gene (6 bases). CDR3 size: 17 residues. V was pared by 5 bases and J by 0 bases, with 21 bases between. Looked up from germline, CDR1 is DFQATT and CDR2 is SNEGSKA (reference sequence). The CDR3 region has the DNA TGCAGTGCTGCCCTCGGCGGGGCGGTTACTAGCACAGATACGCAGTATTTT. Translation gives CSAALGGAVTSTDTQYF.

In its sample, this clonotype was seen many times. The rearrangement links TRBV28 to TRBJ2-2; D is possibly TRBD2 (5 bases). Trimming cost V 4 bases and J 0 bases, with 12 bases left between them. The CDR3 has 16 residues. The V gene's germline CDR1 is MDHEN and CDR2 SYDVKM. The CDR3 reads CASSSPEGSNTGELFF. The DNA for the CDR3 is TGTGCCAGCAGTTCCCCCGAGGGATCGAACACCGGGGAGCTGTTTTTT.